The text below deals with one TCR beta chain. Its antigen is still unknown. The data are from a study of cytomegalovirus exposure and HLA in healthy donors. Primers included in the PCR were 60 Vbeta and 13 Jbeta primers. The data were produced by immunoSEQ multiplex PCR, yet TCRdb's version contains in-frame clones alone and is incomplete. This sample carries some 190,000 clones, about 85% of them seen once, and the ten largest clones take under 1.5%. Study outcomes and limitations: Among CMV-associated TCR beta chains, most appeared HLA-restricted in a later analysis. Beyond CMV serostatus, there was no information to go on about immune exposure. Indistinguishable V segments, including TRBV6-2 and TRBV6-3, were excluded.

V shed 6 bases, J shed 3 bases, and the junction held 3 bases outside the gene matches. The CDR3 is made up of 13 amino acids. The V gene's germline CDR1 is MNHEY and CDR2 SVGAGI. The sequence derives from a girl aged 5-17 years in good health and CMV-seropositive. This chain joins TRBV6-5 and TRBJ1-1; 8 bases agree with TRBD1. Sequenced: PBMCs. CDR3 residues: CASRWTGYTEAFF. In DNA form, the CDR3 reads TGTGCCAGCAGGTGGACAGGGTACACTGAAGCTTTCTTT.